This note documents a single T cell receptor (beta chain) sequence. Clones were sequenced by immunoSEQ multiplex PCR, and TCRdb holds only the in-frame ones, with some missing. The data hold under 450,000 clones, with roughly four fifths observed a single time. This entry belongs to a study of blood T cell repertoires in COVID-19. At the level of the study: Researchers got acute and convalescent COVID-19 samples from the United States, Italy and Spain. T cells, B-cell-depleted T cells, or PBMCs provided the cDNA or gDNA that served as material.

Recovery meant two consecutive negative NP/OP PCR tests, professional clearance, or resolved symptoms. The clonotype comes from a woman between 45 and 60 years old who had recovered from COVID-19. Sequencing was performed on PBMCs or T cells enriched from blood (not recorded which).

For the CDR3, the DNA is TGTGCCAGCAGCCGTCCGGGACAGAGGGCCGACACCTTC. Translating gives CASSRPGQRADTF. The chain carries TRBV3-1 (or the pseudogene TRBV3-2) and TRBJ1-2; the match to TRBD1 covers 7 bases. J lost 12 bases, V lost 4 bases, and 11 bases had no gene match. The CDR3 covers 13 residues. Per germline, CDR1 LGHDT and CDR2 YNNKEL (reference sequence).